The rows below give T cell receptor beta chains drawn from one sample of a study of blood T cell repertoires in COVID-19. Sequenced by immunoSEQ multiplex PCR; TCRdb stores in-frame clones only, minus some. The sample holds 100,000 to 130,000 clones, approximately 70% seen once. Sequenced material: peripheral blood. These TCRs come from a woman aged 40 to 55 with acute or convalescent COVID-19. CDR3s include the opening cysteine and the closing phenylalanine or tryptophan. A D gene is named only where the DNA matches it firmly. Not all rows give a size; the values are once, few, many and, for expanded clones, a class.

CDR3 length	clone size	V gene	D gene	J gene	CDR3 DNA	CDR3 protein
19	few	TRBV10-3	TRBD1	TRBJ2-7	TGTGCCATCAGTGAGTCGGCTCTAGGATCGACCGGGACAGGGGGTCGGCAGTACTTC	CAISESALGSTGTGGRQYF
14	.	TRBV7-2	TRBD2	TRBJ2-1	TGTGCCCCCCCCTTAGCGGGGGGGCGGAGTGAGCAGTTCTTC	CAPPLAGGRSEQFF
14	.	TRBV19	.	TRBJ1-2	TGTGCCAGTAGTATCCTCGGAGCTAACTATGGCTACACCTTC	CASSILGANYGYTF
14	.	TRBV5-1	.	TRBJ2-3	TGCGCCAGCAGCTACGGACTGGACACAGATACGCAGTATTTT	CASSYGLDTDTQYF
17	.	TRBV4-1	.	TRBJ2-3	TGCGCCAGCAGCCCAGATAAACATAGCGGTGGGAGAGATACGCAGTATTTT	CASSPDKHSGGRDTQYF
15	.	TRBV7-9	.	TRBJ1-3	TGTGCCAGCAGCACCGGCGGCCTCTCTGGAAACACCATATATTTT	CASSTGGLSGNTIYF
14	.	TRBV2	TRBD1	TRBJ1-2	TGTGCCAGCAGGGGGACAGCTAATAACTATGGCTACACCTTC	CASRGTANNYGYTF
17	few	TRBV7-2	TRBD2	TRBJ2-3	TGTGCCAGCAGCTTCGTAGCGGGCGGAGCCTCCACAGATACGCAGTATTTT	CASSFVAGGASTDTQYF
12	.	TRBV28	.	TRBJ1-2	TGTGCCAGCAGTCTCAGGGAATATGGCTACACCTTC	CASSLREYGYTF
15	.	TRBV7-9	TRBD1	TRBJ1-3	TGTGCCAGCAGCTTAGACAGGGGCTCTGGAAACACCATATATTTT	CASSLDRGSGNTIYF
15	.	TRBV4-1	TRBD1	TRBJ1-6	TGCGCCAGCAGCCAATTGGACAGGGAAGGATCACCCCTCCACTTT	CASSQLDREGSPLHF
16	few	TRBV20-1	.	TRBJ2-3	TGCAGTGCTAGTGGGGGGGGCTCCCTTGGCACAGATACGCAGTATTTT	CSASGGGSLGTDTQYF
14	.	TRBV11-1	.	TRBJ1-4	TGTGCCAGCAGCTCAACGGGGGTTAATGAAAAACTGTTTTTT	CASSSTGVNEKLFF
17	.	TRBV4-3	TRBD1	TRBJ1-4	TGCGCCAGCAGCCAAGGGGTAGGGACAGGGATTGATGAAAAACTGTTTTTT	CASSQGVGTGIDEKLFF
13	.	TRBV5-6	TRBD1	TRBJ1-1	TGTGCCAGCAGCCGAACAGGGGCTTACGTGGCTTTCTTT	CASSRTGAYVAFF
16	.	TRBV7-9	TRBD1	TRBJ2-7	TGTGCCAGCAGCTTGGGGGACAGGGAAAGTTCCTACGAGCAGTACTTC	CASSLGDRESSYEQYF
14	.	TRBV5-4	.	TRBJ2-5	TGTGCCAGCAGCGAGGGGGGGACTGAAGAGACCCAGTACTTC	CASSEGGTEETQYF
14	.	TRBV29-1	.	TRBJ1-2	TGCAGCGGAACTCTGGGGGGAGGAAACTATGGCTACACCTTC	CSGTLGGGNYGYTF
14	.	TRBV29-1	TRBD1	TRBJ2-7	TGCAGCGGAATCTCCGGGACAGGGTCTGACGAGCAGTACTTC	CSGISGTGSDEQYF
11	.	TRBV6-2/TRBV6-3	.	TRBJ2-5	TGTGCCAGCAGTTCTCAAGAGACCCAGTACTTC	CASSSQETQYF
13	.	TRBV6-6	.	TRBJ1-5	TGTGCCAGCAGGGATCAGGGGAATCAGCCCCAGCATTTT	CASRDQGNQPQHF
14	few	TRBV30	TRBD1	TRBJ1-1	TGTGCCTGGAGCCGCAACAGGGGGAACACTGAAGCTTTCTTT	CAWSRNRGNTEAFF
15	.	TRBV19	TRBD1	TRBJ1-4	TGTGCCAGCAGGGGGGCAGGGGCTAATAATGAAAAACTGTTTTTT	CASRGAGANNEKLFF
16	.	TRBV10-3	.	TRBJ2-3	TGTGCCATCAGTGAGGCTAGCCTCACTAGCACAGATACGCAGTATTTT	CAISEASLTSTDTQYF
14	.	TRBV6-5	TRBD1	TRBJ2-3	TGTGCCAGCAGAGACAGGGGAGGCGCAGATACGCAGTATTTT	CASRDRGGADTQYF
15	few	TRBV9	TRBD2	TRBJ2-3	TGTGCCAGCAGCGTGACTGCGGGGGGGAGGGATACGCAGTATTTT	CASSVTAGGRDTQYF
13	.	TRBV19	.	TRBJ1-5	TGTGCCAGTAACTTCCAGGGAGGTCAGCCCCAGCATTTT	CASNFQGGQPQHF
12	few	TRBV30	.	TRBJ1-2	TGTGCCTGGAGTCGGGGGGCTGGGGGCTACACCTTC	CAWSRGAGGYTF
15	.	TRBV15	.	TRBJ2-1	TGTGCCACCAGCAGATTACAGGGATCCTACAATGAGCAGTTCTTC	CATSRLQGSYNEQFF
18	.	TRBV5-6	TRBD2	TRBJ2-7	TGTGCCAGCACCACACTAGCGGGGCTAGTCCGCGGGTCCTACGAGCAGTACTTC	CASTTLAGLVRGSYEQYF
15	.	TRBV28	.	TRBJ1-2	TGTGCCAGCAGCAATCCCGGGACATCCAAGAGGGGCTACACCTTC	CASSNPGTSKRGYTF
12	.	TRBV18	.	TRBJ2-5	TGTGCCAGCTCGGGTAGCGAAGAGACCCAGTACTTC	CASSGSEETQYF
15	few	TRBV7-2	TRBD2	TRBJ2-5	TGTGCCAGCAGCTTACGGGTAGCGGGGGAAGAGACCCAGTACTTC	CASSLRVAGEETQYF
13	once	TRBV30	TRBD2	TRBJ2-2	TGTGCCTGGCAGCGGGGGGGATCCGGGGAGCTGTTTTTT	CAWQRGGSGELFF
18	.	TRBV5-1	TRBD2	TRBJ2-3	TGCGCCAGCAGCTCCGGCCAGACTAGCGGGGGACGCACAGATACGCAGTATTTT	CASSSGQTSGGRTDTQYF
17	once	TRBV10-3	.	TRBJ2-2	TGTGCCATCAGTGCCTCGCCACCAGGGCAGAACACCGGGGAGCTGTTTTTT	CAISASPPGQNTGELFF